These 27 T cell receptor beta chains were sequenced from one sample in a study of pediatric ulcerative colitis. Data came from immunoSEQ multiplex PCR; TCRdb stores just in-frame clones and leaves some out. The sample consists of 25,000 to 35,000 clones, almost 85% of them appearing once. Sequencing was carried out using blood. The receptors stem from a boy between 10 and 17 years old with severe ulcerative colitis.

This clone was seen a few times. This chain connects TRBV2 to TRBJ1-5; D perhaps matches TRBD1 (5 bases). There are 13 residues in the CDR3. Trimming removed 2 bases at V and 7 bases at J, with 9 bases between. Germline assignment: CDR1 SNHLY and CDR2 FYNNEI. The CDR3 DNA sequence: TGTGCCAGCAGTGAAACTGGGGGGCAGCCCCAGCATTTT. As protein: CASSETGGQPQHF.

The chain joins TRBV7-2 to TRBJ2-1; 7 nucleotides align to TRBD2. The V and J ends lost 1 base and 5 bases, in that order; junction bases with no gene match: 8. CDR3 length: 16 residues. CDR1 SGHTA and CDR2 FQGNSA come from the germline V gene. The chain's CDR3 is CASSLGFSLADNEQFF. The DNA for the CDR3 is TGTGCCAGCAGCTTAGGTTTTAGTCTAGCGGACAATGAGCAGTTCTTC.

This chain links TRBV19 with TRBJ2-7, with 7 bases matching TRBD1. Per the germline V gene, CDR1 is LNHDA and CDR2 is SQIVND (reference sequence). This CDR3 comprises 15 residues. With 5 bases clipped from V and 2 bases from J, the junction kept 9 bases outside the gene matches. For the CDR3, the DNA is TGTGCCAGTAGTCCTGCCACAGGGGTCCCCTACGAGCAGTACTTC. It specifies CASSPATGVPYEQYF.

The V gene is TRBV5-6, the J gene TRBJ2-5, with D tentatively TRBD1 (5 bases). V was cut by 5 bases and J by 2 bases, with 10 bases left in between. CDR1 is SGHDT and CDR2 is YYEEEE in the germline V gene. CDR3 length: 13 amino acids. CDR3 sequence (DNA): TGTGCCAGCAGAGAGACAGATCAAGAGACCCAGTACTTC. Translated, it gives CASRETDQETQYF.

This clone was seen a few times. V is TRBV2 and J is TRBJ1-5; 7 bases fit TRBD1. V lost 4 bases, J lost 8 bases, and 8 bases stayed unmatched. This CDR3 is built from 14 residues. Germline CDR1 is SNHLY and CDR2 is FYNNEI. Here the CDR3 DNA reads TGTGCCAGCAGTGGGGGGGGACAGCTCGAGCCCCAGCATTTT. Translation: CASSGGGQLEPQHF.

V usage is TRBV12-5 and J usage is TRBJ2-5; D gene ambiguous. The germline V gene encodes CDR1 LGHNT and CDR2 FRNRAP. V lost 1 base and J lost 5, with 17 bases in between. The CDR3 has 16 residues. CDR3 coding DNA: TGTGCTAGTGGTTTGGCCCTTAGAGGCCAGGTGGAGACCCAGTACTTC. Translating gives CASGLALRGQVETQYF.

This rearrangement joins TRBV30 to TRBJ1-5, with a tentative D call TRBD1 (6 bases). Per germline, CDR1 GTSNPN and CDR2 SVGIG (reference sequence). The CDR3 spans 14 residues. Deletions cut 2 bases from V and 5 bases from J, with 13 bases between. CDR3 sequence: CAWSYDRLDQPQHF. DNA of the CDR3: TGTGCCTGGAGTTACGACAGGCTGGATCAGCCCCAGCATTTT.

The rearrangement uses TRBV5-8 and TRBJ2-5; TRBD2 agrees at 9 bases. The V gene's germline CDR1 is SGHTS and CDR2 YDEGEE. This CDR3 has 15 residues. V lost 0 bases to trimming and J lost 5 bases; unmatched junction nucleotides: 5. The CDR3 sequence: CASSLVLAGRETQYF. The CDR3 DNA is TGTGCCAGCAGCTTGGTTCTAGCGGGGCGGGAGACCCAGTACTTC.

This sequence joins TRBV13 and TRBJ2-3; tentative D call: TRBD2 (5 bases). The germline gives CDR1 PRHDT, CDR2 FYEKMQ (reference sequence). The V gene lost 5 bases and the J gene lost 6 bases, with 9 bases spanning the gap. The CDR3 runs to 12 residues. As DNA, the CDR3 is TGTGCCAGCAGCACCCCGGGGGATACGCAGTATTTT. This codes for CASSTPGDTQYF. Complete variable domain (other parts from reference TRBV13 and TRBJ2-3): AAGVIQSPRHLIKEKRETATLKCYPIPRHDTVYWYQQGPGQDPQFLISFYEKMQSDKGSIPDRFSAQQFSDYHSELNMSSLELGDSALYFCASSTPGDTQYFGPGTRLTVL.

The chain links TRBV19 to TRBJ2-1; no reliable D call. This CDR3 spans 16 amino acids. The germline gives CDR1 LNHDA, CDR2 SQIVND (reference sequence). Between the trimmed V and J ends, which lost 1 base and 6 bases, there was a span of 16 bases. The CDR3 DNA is TGTGCCAGTAGTATAGCCCTTGGTCGGGCCGGCAATGAGCAGTTCTTC. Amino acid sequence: CASSIALGRAGNEQFF.

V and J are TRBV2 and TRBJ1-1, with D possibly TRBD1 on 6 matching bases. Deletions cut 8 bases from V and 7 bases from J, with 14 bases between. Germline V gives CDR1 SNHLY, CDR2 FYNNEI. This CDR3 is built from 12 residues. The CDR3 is CASGGQGVEAFF. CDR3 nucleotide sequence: TGTGCCAGCGGGGGGCAGGGCGTTGAAGCTTTCTTT.

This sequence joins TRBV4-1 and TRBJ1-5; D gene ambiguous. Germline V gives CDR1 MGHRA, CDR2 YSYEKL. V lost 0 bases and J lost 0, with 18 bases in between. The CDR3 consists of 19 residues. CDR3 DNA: TGCGCCAGCAGCCAAGATCGTGAGGGCGCGACTTATAGCAATCAGCCCCAGCATTTT. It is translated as CASSQDREGATYSNQPQHF.

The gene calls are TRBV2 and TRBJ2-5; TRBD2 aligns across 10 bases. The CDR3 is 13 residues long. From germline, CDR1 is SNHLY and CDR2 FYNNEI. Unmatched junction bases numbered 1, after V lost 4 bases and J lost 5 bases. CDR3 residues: CASSASGGETQYF. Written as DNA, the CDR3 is TGTGCCAGCAGTGCTAGCGGGGGTGAGACCCAGTACTTC.

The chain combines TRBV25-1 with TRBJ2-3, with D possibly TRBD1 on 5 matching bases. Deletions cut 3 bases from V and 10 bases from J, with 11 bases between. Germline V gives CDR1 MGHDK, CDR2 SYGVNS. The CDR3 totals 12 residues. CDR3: CASSDYRMAQYF. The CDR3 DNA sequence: TGTGCCAGCAGTGACTACAGGATGGCGCAGTATTTT.

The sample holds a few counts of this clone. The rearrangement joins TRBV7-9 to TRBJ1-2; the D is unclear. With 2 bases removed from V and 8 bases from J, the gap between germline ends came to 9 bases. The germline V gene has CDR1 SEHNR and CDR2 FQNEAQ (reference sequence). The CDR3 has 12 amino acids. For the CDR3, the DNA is TGTGCCAGCAGCTTACCGGGGTTCGGCTACACCTTC. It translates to CASSLPGFGYTF.

The CDR3 bases are TGCAGCGTTGCTTGGAGCGCCTACGAGCAGTACTTC. Its protein product is CSVAWSAYEQYF. The chain carries TRBV29-1 and TRBJ2-7; D is uncertain. CDR1 is SQVTM, CDR2 ANQGSEA, per germline. Trimming pared 4 bases from V and 2 bases from J, leaving 9 bases between. CDR3 length equals 12 residues.

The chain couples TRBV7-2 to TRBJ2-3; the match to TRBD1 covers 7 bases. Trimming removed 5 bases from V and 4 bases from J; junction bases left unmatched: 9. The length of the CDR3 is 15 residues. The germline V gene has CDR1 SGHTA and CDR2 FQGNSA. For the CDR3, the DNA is TGTGCCAGCAGCCTAACAACAGGGGTCCCAGATACGCAGTATTTT. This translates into CASSLTTGVPDTQYF.

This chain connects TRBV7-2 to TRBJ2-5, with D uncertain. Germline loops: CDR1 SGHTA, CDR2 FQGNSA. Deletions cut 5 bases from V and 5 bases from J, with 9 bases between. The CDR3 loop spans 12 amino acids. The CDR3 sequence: CASSRIRETQYF. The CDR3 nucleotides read TGTGCCAGCAGCAGGATTAGGGAGACCCAGTACTTC.

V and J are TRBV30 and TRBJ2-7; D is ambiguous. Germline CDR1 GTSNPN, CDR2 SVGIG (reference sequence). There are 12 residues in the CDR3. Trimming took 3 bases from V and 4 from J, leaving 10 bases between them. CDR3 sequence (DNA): TGTGCCTGGAGCCTTACACCATACGAGCAGTACTTC. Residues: CAWSLTPYEQYF.

The CDR3 sequence is CASSPGGQTQYF. DNA for the CDR3: TGCGCCAGCAGCCCAGGGGGGCAGACCCAGTACTTC. The rearrangement joins TRBV5-1 to TRBJ2-5; maybe TRBD1 (7 bases). The germline V gene has CDR1 SGHRS and CDR2 YFSETQ. Trimming removed 4 bases from V and 6 bases from J, with 10 bases in between. The CDR3 consists of 12 residues.

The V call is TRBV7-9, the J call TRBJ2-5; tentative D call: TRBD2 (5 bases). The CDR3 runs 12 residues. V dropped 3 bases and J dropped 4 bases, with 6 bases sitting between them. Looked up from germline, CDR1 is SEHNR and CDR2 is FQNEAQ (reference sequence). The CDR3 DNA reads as TGTGCCAGCAGCTTTGCGGGAGAGACCCAGTACTTC. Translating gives CASSFAGETQYF.

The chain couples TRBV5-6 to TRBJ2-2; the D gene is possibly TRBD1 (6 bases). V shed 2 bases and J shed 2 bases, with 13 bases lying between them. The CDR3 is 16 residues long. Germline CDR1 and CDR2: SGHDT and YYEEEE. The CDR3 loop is CASSFNGQYNTGELFF. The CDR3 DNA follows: TGTGCCAGCAGCTTTAATGGACAGTATAACACCGGGGAGCTGTTTTTT.

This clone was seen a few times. The CDR3 nucleotides are TGTGCCAGCAGGACCGGCGCAGGGATGGCCGGGGAGCTGTTTTTT. Its protein product is CASRTGAGMAGELFF. The chain has TRBV2 and TRBJ2-2; TRBD1 is a possible D gene (5 bases). Germline CDR1 and CDR2: SNHLY and FYNNEI. With 6 bases removed from V and 6 bases from J, the gap between germline ends came to 17 bases. CDR3 length: 15 amino acids.

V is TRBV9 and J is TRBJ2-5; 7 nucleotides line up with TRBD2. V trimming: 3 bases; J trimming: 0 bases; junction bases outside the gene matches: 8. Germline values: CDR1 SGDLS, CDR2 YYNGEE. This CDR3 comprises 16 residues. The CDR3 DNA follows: TGTGCCAGCAGCGAGCGGGACGGAGAGTACCAAGAGACCCAGTACTTC. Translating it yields CASSERDGEYQETQYF.

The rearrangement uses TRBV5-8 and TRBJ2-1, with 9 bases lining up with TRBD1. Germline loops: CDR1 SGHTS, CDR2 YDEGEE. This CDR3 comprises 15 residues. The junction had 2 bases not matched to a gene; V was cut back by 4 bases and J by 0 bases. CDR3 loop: CASSRDRASYNEQFF. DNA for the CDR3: TGTGCCAGCAGCCGGGACAGGGCCTCCTACAATGAGCAGTTCTTC.

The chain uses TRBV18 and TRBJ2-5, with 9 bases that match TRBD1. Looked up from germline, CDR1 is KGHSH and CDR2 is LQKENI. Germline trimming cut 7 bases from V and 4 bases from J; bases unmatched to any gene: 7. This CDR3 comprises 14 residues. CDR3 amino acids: CASFAGTGTETQYF. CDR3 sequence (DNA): TGTGCCAGCTTCGCAGGGACAGGGACAGAGACCCAGTACTTC. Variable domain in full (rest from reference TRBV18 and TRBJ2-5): NAGVMQNPRHLVRRRGQEARLRCSPMKGHSHVYWYRQLPEEGLKFMVYLQKENIIDESGMPKERFSAEFPKEGPSILRIQQVVRGDSAAYFCASFAGTGTETQYFGPGTRLLVL.

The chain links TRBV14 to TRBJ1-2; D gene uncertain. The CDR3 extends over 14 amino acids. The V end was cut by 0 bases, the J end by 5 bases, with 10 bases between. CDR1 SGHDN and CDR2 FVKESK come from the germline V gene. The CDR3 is CASSQESGSYGYTF. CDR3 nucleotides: TGTGCCAGCAGCCAAGAAAGCGGGAGTTATGGCTACACCTTC.